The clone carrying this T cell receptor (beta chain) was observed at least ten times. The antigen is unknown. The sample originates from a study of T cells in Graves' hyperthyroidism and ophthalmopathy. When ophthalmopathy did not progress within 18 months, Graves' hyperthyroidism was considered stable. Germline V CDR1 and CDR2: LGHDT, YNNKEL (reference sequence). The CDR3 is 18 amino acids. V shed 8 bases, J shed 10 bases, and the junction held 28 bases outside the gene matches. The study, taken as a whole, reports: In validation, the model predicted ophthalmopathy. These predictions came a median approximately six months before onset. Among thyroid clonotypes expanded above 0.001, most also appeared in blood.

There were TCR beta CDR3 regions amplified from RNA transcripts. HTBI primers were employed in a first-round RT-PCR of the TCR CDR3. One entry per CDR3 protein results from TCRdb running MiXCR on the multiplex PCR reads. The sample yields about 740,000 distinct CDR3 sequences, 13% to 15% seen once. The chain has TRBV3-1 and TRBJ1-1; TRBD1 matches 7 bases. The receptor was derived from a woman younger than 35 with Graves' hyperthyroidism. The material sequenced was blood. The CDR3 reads CASSATFGNKQGREGAFF. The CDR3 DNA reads TGTGCCAGCTCAGCCACCTTTGGCAACAAACAGGGGCGAGAGGGAGCTTTCTTT.